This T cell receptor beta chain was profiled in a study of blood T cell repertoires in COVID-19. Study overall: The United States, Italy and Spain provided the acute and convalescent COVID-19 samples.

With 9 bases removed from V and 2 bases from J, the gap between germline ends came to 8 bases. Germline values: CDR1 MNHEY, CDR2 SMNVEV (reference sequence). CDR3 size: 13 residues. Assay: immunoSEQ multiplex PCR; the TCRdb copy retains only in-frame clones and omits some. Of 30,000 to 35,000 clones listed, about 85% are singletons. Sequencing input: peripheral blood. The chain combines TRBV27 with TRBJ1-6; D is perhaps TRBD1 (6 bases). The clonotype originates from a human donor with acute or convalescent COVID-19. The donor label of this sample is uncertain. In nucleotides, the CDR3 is TGTGCCAGTCGGGACACCTATAATTCACCCCTCCACTTT. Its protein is CASRDTYNSPLHF.